The subject of this entry is one T cell receptor (beta chain). The antigen is unknown. The entry originates in a study of radiation and T cells in renal cell carcinoma. General observations from the study: Compared with controls, irradiated tumors had more, larger dominant CDR3 motifs. Sampling covered only 0.75 to 1 g of each tumor.

Treatment denoted: 15 Gy SBRT to primary tumor, nephrectomy 4 weeks later. Nephrectomy followed 15 Gy stereotactic body radiation by 4 weeks. Clear cell pathology was present in this patient's renal cell carcinoma. TCRdb's copy holds only in-frame clones and misses some; the assay was immunoSEQ multiplex PCR. The repertoire has about 9,300 clones, roughly 60% of them found once; the top ten carry roughly 16%. The CDR3 length is 18 residues. V was shortened by 3 bases and J by 3 bases, with 24 bases between the two germline ends. Germline values: CDR1 SEHNR, CDR2 FQNEAQ (reference sequence). The rearrangement links TRBV7-9 to TRBJ2-7; the D gene is possibly TRBD1 (6 bases). This clonotype originated in a woman aged 50 to 60 with renal cell carcinoma. The starting material was tumor tissue, obtained from a patient whose treatment included radiotherapy and nephrectomy. This CDR3 is CASSFVGRGLRFYYEQYF. CDR3 in DNA: TGTGCCAGCAGCTTTGTGGGCAGGGGCCTACGTTTTTACTACGAGCAGTACTTC. Full variable domain (remainder filled in from reference TRBV7-9 and TRBJ2-7): DTGVSQNPRHKITKRGQNVTFRCDPISEHNRLYWYRQTLGQGPEFLTYFQNEAQLEKSRLLSDRFSAERPKGSFSTLEIQRTEQGDSAMYLCASSFVGRGLRFYYEQYFGPGTRLTVT.